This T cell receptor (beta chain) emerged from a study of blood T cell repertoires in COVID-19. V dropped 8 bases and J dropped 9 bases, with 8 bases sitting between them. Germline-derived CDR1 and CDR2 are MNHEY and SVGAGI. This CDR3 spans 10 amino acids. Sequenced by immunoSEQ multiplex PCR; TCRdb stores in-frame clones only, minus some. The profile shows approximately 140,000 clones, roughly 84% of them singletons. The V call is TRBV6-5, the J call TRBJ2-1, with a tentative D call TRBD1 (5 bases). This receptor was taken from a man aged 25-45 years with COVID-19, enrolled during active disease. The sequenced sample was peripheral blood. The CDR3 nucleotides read TGTGCCAGCGGGGCGGTTGAGCAGTTCTTC. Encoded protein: CASGAVEQFF.